The 14 T cell receptor beta chains in this list originate from one sample, sequenced in a study of cytomegalovirus exposure and HLA in healthy donors. The PCR contained 60 Vbeta and 13 Jbeta primers. Profiled with immunoSEQ multiplex PCR; TCRdb holds only in-frame clones, not every one. The repertoire holds roughly 150,000 clones, with 65% to 90% as singletons. The sequencing sample was made of PBMCs. The receptor set was obtained from a woman aged 45-60 years in good health and CMV-seropositive.

J is TRBJ2-3 and V is TRBV7-6, with a weak D call TRBD2 (5 bases). CDR1 SGHVS and CDR2 FNYEAQ come from the germline V gene. The germline V and J ends were trimmed by 4 bases and 2 bases, with 19 bases remaining between them. The CDR3 covers 17 residues. The chain's CDR3 is CASSSVMPGSITDTQYF. The CDR3 DNA reads as TGTGCCAGCAGCTCCGTCATGCCGGGATCCATCACAGATACGCAGTATTTT.

This chain uses TRBV9 with TRBJ2-3; 7 nucleotides line up with TRBD1. The ends lost 5 bases at V and 3 bases at J; junction bases unmatched: 9. The CDR3 covers 15 residues. Germline CDR1 is SGDLS and CDR2 is YYNGEE. The CDR3: CASRAQGLRTDTQYF. Here the CDR3 DNA reads TGTGCCAGCAGGGCACAGGGGTTGAGAACAGATACGCAGTATTTT. The whole variable domain, remainder taken from reference TRBV9 and TRBJ2-3, is DSGVTQTPKHLITATGQRVTLRCSPRSGDLSVYWYQQSLDQGLQFLIQYYNGEERAKGNILERFSAQQFPDLHSELNLSSLELGDSALYFCASRAQGLRTDTQYFGPGTRLTVL.

The CDR3 spells CASGAEGLGRTDTQYF. The CDR3 DNA reads TGCGCCAGCGGGGCCGAGGGACTGGGGCGCACAGATACGCAGTATTTT. The J gene is TRBJ2-3, the V gene TRBV10-2, with a weak D call TRBD2 (6 bases). Trimming removed 8 bases from V and 1 base from J, with 19 bases in between. The V gene's germline CDR1 is WSHSY and CDR2 SAAADI. The CDR3 spans 16 residues.

The CDR3 reads CASKTGVGTGELFF. The CDR3 bases are TGTGCCAGCAAGACAGGGGTTGGCACCGGGGAGCTGTTTTTT. The chain is built from TRBV9 and TRBJ2-2; the match to TRBD1 covers 8 bases. The trim removed 6 bases at V and 4 bases at J, leaving 5 bases unmatched. Germline CDR1 is SGDLS and CDR2 is YYNGEE. The CDR3 totals 14 residues.

The V and J genes are TRBV10-1 and TRBJ1-2; possible D gene TRBD1, 6 bases. The germline V and J ends were trimmed by 10 bases and 4 bases, with 13 bases remaining between them. CDR1 is WNHNN, CDR2 SYGVQD, per germline (reference sequence). The CDR3 runs to 12 residues. The CDR3 region is CAIRTEIYGYTF. The CDR3 coding sequence is TGCGCCATCCGGACAGAAATCTATGGCTACACCTTC.

V and J are TRBV9 and TRBJ2-1; a weak D match, TRBD2 (6 bases). CDR1 and CDR2 (germline): SGDLS, YYNGEE. The ends were cut back, 3 bases at V and 2 bases at J, with 18 bases in the middle. The CDR3 contains 17 residues. CDR3 loop: CASSEGPGGGAYNEQFF. The CDR3 DNA is TGTGCCAGCAGCGAGGGGCCCGGGGGTGGGGCCTACAATGAGCAGTTCTTC.

V is TRBV5-6 and J is TRBJ2-3, with D tentatively TRBD2 (6 bases). This CDR3 has 12 residues. Germline CDR1 and CDR2: SGHDT and YYEEEE. Trimming removed 5 bases at V and 3 bases at J, with 7 bases between. CDR3 DNA sequence: TGTGCCAGCAGTGCGGGGACAGATACGCAGTATTTT. Protein sequence: CASSAGTDTQYF.

The chain carries TRBV5-8 and TRBJ1-5, with 10 bases matching TRBD1. J lost 0 bases, V lost 4 bases, and 7 bases had no gene match. Germline V gene sequence: CDR1 SGHTS, CDR2 YDEGEE. The CDR3 sequence is 17 residues long. CDR3 loop: CASSGGTGAYSNQPQHF. For the CDR3, the DNA is TGTGCCAGCAGCGGGGGGACAGGGGCGTATAGCAATCAGCCCCAGCATTTT.

The chain links TRBV30 to TRBJ1-1, with TRBD1 as a possible D gene (5 bases). Germline CDR1 and CDR2: GTSNPN and SVGIG (reference sequence). V dropped 0 bases and J dropped 1 base, with 12 bases sitting between them. The CDR3 totals 15 residues. The CDR3 region is CAWSVDGTGNTEAFF. CDR3 nucleotide sequence: TGTGCCTGGAGTGTAGATGGTACAGGGAACACTGAAGCTTTCTTT.

This clone was counted a single time. The V gene is TRBV29-1, the J gene TRBJ2-1; 13 nucleotides align to TRBD2. The ends lost 4 bases at V and 9 bases at J; junction bases unmatched: 6. The CDR3 contains 14 residues. Per the germline V gene, CDR1 is SQVTM and CDR2 is ANQGSEA. The CDR3 DNA reads TGCAGCGTTGTTGCCAGGACTAGCGGGGGTGAGCAGTTCTTC. It translates to CSVVARTSGGEQFF.

V and J are TRBV29-1 and TRBJ1-1, with 12 nucleotides matching TRBD1. Germline V lookup: CDR1 SQVTM, CDR2 ANQGSEA. This CDR3 spans 17 amino acids. V was pared by 6 bases and J by 3 bases, with 14 bases of the junction left unmatched. CDR3 in amino acids: CSVAGTGGLKADTEAFF. In DNA, the CDR3 is TGCAGCGTCGCCGGGACAGGGGGCCTAAAAGCCGACACTGAAGCTTTCTTT. Supplemented by reference TRBV29-1 and TRBJ1-1, the full variable domain reads SAVISQKPSRDICQRGTSLTIQCQVDSQVTMMFWYRQQPGQSLTLIATANQGSEATYESGFVIDKFPISRPNLTFSTLTVSNMSPEDSSIYLCSVAGTGGLKADTEAFFGQGTRLTVV.

The gene calls are TRBV19 and TRBJ1-5; unclear D gene. The CDR3 totals 13 residues. V lost 3 bases and J lost 3, with 6 bases in between. Germline lookup yields CDR1 LNHDA and CDR2 SQIVND (reference sequence). CDR3 region: CASSIQYNQPQHF. The CDR3 DNA reads TGTGCCAGTAGTATCCAGTACAATCAGCCCCAGCATTTT. Variable domain in full (rest from reference TRBV19 and TRBJ1-5): DGGITQSPKYLFRKEGQNVTLSCEQNLNHDAMYWYRQDPGQGLRLIYYSQIVNDFQKGDIAEGYSVSREKKESFPLTVTSAQKNPTAFYLCASSIQYNQPQHFGDGTRLSIL.

CDR3 coding DNA: TGTGCCAGCAGTGAACGACAGGGGCTCACTGAAGCTTTCTTT. Its protein is CASSERQGLTEAFF. V is TRBV6-1 and J is TRBJ1-1; 8 bases are shared with TRBD1. V was pared by 2 bases and J by 4 bases, with 3 bases of the junction left unmatched. The CDR3 is made up of 14 amino acids. Germline V gene data show CDR1 as MNHNS and CDR2 as SASEGT.

This chain joins TRBV9 and TRBJ2-1, with D tentatively TRBD1 (5 bases). Germline CDR1 SGDLS, CDR2 YYNGEE. Between the trimmed V and J ends, which lost 0 bases and 5 bases, there was a span of 15 bases. The CDR3 consists of 16 residues. CDR3 sequence: CASSVDVGPRNNEQFF. CDR3 DNA sequence: TGTGCCAGCAGCGTAGATGTGGGGCCGAGGAACAATGAGCAGTTCTTC.